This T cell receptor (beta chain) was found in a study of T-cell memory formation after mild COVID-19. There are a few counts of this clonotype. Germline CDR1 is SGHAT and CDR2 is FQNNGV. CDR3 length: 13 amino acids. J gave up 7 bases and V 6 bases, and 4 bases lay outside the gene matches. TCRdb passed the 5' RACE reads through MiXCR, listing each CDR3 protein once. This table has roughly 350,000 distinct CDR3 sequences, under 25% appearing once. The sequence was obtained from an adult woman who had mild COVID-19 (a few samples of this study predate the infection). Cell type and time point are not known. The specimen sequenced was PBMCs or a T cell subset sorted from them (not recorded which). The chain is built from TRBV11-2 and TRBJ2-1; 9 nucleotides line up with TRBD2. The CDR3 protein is CASRPSGTNEQFF. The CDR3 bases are TGTGCCAGCAGGCCTAGCGGGACGAATGAGCAGTTCTTC. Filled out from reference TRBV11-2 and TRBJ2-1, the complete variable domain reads EAGVAQSPRYKIIEKRQSVAFWCNPISGHATLYWYQQILGQGPKLLIQFQNNGVVDDSQLPKDRFSAERLKGVDSTLKIQPAKLEDSAVYLCASRPSGTNEQFFGPGTRLTVL.